This T cell receptor (beta chain) is drawn from a study of cytomegalovirus exposure and HLA in healthy donors listed by TCRdb under 2017. Study-level background: An earlier analysis of 587 of the donors reported 276 Gb of sequence data and 117 million unique TCR beta sequences obtained from roughly 170 million T cells. Five DR-DQ haplotypes were handled as single units for association and clustering, since linkage in the cohort was strong. HLA typing included class I and class II loci at four-digit resolution. Along with the roughly 700-subject first cohort, a separate validation cohort of over a hundred different subjects was used. To predict cytomegalovirus infection status, the study brought together high-throughput TCR immunosequencing, statistical association of individual TCRs with disease status, and machine learning. The later analysis used no new phenotypic data to find candidate immune exposures, relying instead on TCR beta sequences and their occurrence across donors. In an earlier analysis of 550 to 700 of the donors, high-throughput TCR beta sequencing was used to judge whether each TCR beta V gene segment behaved as functional or pseudogenic. Of the 300 to 500 genotyped donors, over 80% were placed in the genetic ancestry cluster associated with self-reported Caucasian donors. Typing coverage varied by locus: roughly 629-640 donors for A, B, C, DRB1 and DQB1; approximately 560 for DQA1; about 600 for DPA1; fewer than 480 for DPB1. The study was designed to test whether signatures of past pathogen exposure could be identified by cataloging public T cell receptors. Every repertoire in the discovery cohort had been generated on one and the same sequencing platform. Donor age, sex, ethnicity and CMV serostatus were compiled alongside the repertoire data. To study patterns of TCR occurrence, a later analysis re-analyzed previously published TCR beta repertoires from several hundred donors and added high-resolution HLA genotyping. The T cell repertoires of 666 subjects were profiled by immunosequencing and related to cytomegalovirus serostatus. A later genetic analysis used genome-wide SNP genotypes for about 65% of the roughly 670 donors, treating that subset as a discovery cohort. Across around 400 genotyped donors of the cohort, an average of about 240,000 unique TCR beta nucleotide sequences per donor were sequenced, and 15% to 20% of those sequences were non-productive. About 320 gigabases of sequencing data and approximately 85 million unique TCR sequences were included in an early release covering roughly 600 HLA-typed donors.

Study-wide conclusions, independent of this receptor: Roughly uniform sequencing depth across donors was assumed in presence/absence analyses, although this assumption may not hold. This cohort had only TCR beta chains sequenced, and the lack of alpha or paired-chain data limited which features could be detected. Specific HLA alleles were associated with some 15,000 TCR beta sequences at a false discovery rate of 0.05 in a later analysis. Because HLA typing was unavailable for some donors at each locus, only the typed subset was used in association tests. The sequencing pipeline was judged likely to have produced a cluster of highly shared sequence variants as a technical artifact. Three of the identified cytomegalovirus-associated TCR beta chains were confirmed in vitro to be specific for cytomegalovirus antigens. According to a later genetic analysis, donors in an Asian-associated ancestry cluster had fewer N-insertions in productive TCRs than the approximately 700-donor mean. A later analysis found that TCR association rates varied across HLA loci, with DRB1 alleles showing the most associated TCRs and HLA-C alleles the fewest. The classifier was reported to diagnose cytomegalovirus status with high specificity and sensitivity in both the original and validation cohorts. In an earlier analysis of roughly 560 of the donors, most TCR beta V segments were observed in productive rearrangements about 87% or about 30% of the time, broadly matching IMGT annotations. Because the 87-base-pair reads could not distinguish some IMGT-functional V segments, including TRBV6-2 and TRBV6-3, those segments were excluded. According to a later analysis, parvovirus B19, influenza, CMV and Epstein-Barr virus appeared linked to several top co-occurrence clusters. Assigning TCR associations to individual alleles was difficult when HLA alleles, especially DR and DQ, strongly co-occurred. It was suggested by the authors that the approach could potentially be generalized to other disease states and immunological phenotypes. The study listed over 150 TCR beta chains as associated with cytomegalovirus. Most CMV-associated TCR beta chains appeared to be HLA-restricted in a later analysis, and the HLA associations seemed to be driven largely by CMV exposure. Across donors, most TCR sequences were observed very rarely, whereas some public TCRs were present in many individuals. Linkage disequilibrium might explain the correlated functional status among segregating V segments, but an unknown experimental factor could not be ruled out. For the cohort, immune exposure information was limited to CMV serostatus. An association between a missense DCLRE1C variant and V-gene and J-gene trimming of TCR beta chains was found in a later genetic analysis and replicated in an independent cohort. A further reported finding was that TCR beta sequences accurately predicted the HLA-A and HLA-B alleles for most subjects in the first cohort. A later analysis found that HLA-associated TCR beta chains were more clonally expanded and had lower generation probabilities than equally common non-associated chains. The earlier analysis of approximately 540 of the donors excluded some 15 rarely observed V segments, including chromosome 9 orphons, because counts were too low.

About this clone itself: The antigen this receptor binds is unknown.

In total, approximately 610 healthy bone marrow donors made up the cohort. At the time of sampling, all cohort members were nominally healthy, though unrecorded immune exposures were likely present. The donor tested CMV seronegative, placing the donor among the 350 or so seronegative members of the cohort. A peripheral blood sample was provided by each donor, and peripheral blood mononuclear cells were used for TCR beta sequencing. Genomic DNA was extracted from the blood cell samples with the Qiagen DNeasy Blood Extraction Kit. Libraries came from the immunoSEQ multiplex PCR assay. The multiplex PCR relied on a mix of 60 forward primers for TCR Vbeta segments and 13 reverse primers for TCR Jbeta segments. The CDR3 region of rearranged TCR beta genes was amplified from genomic DNA with a multiplex PCR assay. The amplified TCR beta libraries were sequenced on the Illumina HiSeq System as 87-base-pair reads. The source study handled its data this way. In a later analysis, roughly 80 million unique TCR beta chains were counted across the 650 to 750 repertoires, and roughly 9.9 million of these chains were shared by at least two donors. Raw reads were error-corrected and collapsed into unique sequences by a nearest-neighbor algorithm in which closely related sequences were merged to remove PCR and sequencing errors. To assign V, D and J gene segments, CDR3 sequences were aligned to IMGT reference sequences. For a sequence to be retained, a match of at least six nucleotides to both a V gene segment and a J gene segment was required. A rearrangement was called productive if the CDR3 had no stop codons and remained in frame with V and J, and every other rearrangement was called non-productive. Following IMGT convention, CDR3 was defined as the stretch from the second conserved V-encoded cysteine to the conserved J-encoded phenylalanine. Sequences without an unambiguous match to a single V gene segment were excluded from the earlier analysis of 450 to 650 of the donors. In an earlier analysis of several hundred of the donors, V segments were called functional above 56.7% productive rearrangements and were called segregating when the between-donor standard deviation exceeded 5%. To diagnose cytomegalovirus status from the catalog of TCR beta chain sequences, a statistical classification framework was built. V and J gene assignment, in a later analysis, came from comparing TCR nucleotide sequences with IMGT/GENE-DB human TR gene sequences. In a later analysis, CDR3 sequences and most-parsimonious VDJ recombination scenarios were assigned using the TCRdist pipeline. In a later analysis, each TCR beta chain was defined by its CDR3 amino acid sequence together with its V-gene family, and reads lacking a unique V-gene family were excluded. In a later analysis, some 600 highly shared, low-generation-probability nucleotide sequences were removed to address suspected cross-contamination and a sequencing artifact. In a later analysis, a clonal expansion index for each public chain was calculated from normalized within-repertoire ranks of inferred template counts. Generation probabilities in a later analysis came from a VDJ recombination model fitted to out-of-frame rearrangements, and those results were checked against IGoR. In a later analysis, hypergeometric tests were used to score TCR-TCR, TCR-HLA and TCR-CMV co-occurrence, with a repertoire-size bias correction applied to TCR pairs. A later analysis estimated false discovery rates by permuting HLA or CMV assignments 20 times. In a later analysis, co-occurring TCRs were grouped with DBSCAN, and TCRdist sequence similarity was added when clustering was performed within HLA-allele-positive subsets. Co-occurrence clustering excluded repertoires with fewer than 30,000 or more than 120,000 public chains, plus five with anomalous nucleotide sharing. TCRdb holds this immuneACCESS table with in-frame rearrangements only. Some clones are missing; in checked studies, unresolved V genes explain under half, and the rest has no known cause. Clone size and the V and J calls come from that table; the DNA yielded D and trimming. The sample table holds about 79,000 clones. The ten largest clones capture around 4.4% of the sample.

From V the trimming removes 4 bases and from J it removes 3 bases, while the gene matches leave 14 bases of the junction unaccounted for. CDR1 and CDR2 were assigned from the germline V gene as SGHRS and YFSETQ. The CDR3 sequence holds 17 residues, the cysteine and phenylalanine included. The CDR3 DNA has 51 bases and is translated from base 1. The V and J segments used are TRBV5-1 and TRBJ2-3; 7 bases in the middle match TRBD1. The sequencing sample was made of PBMCs. The origin of this receptor is a man under 40 in good health and CMV-seronegative. The nucleotide sequence reads TGCGCCAGCAGCCCACCTCCGACAGGGATGGTGACAGATACGCAGTATTTT. It encodes CASSPPPTGMVTDTQYF.